The 18 T cell receptor beta chains presented below share a single source sample, sequenced in a study of T cells in Graves' hyperthyroidism and ophthalmopathy. Amplified TCR beta CDR3 regions derived from RNA transcripts. The HTBI primer set drove a first-round RT-PCR of the TCR CDR3. TCRdb reprocessed the multiplex PCR reads with MiXCR, giving one entry per CDR3 protein. Of roughly 400,000 distinct CDR3 sequences listed, roughly 13% are singletons. Sample: blood. The receptor set was obtained from a man aged 50 to 60 with Graves' ophthalmopathy.

The rearrangement joins TRBV6-1 to TRBJ1-3; TRBD1 matches at 7 bases. Germline values: CDR1 MNHNS, CDR2 SASEGT. The CDR3 spans 14 residues. The junction had 6 bases not matched to a gene; V was cut back by 2 bases and J by 8 bases. CDR3 coding DNA: TGTGCCAGCAGTGAATGGACAGGCCCTTACACCATATATTTT. Its protein product is CASSEWTGPYTIYF.

This clonotype was counted only a few times. The chain uses TRBV20-1 and TRBJ2-1; a weak D match, TRBD2 (5 bases). The CDR3 length is 12 residues. V lost 6 bases and J lost 5, with 11 bases in between. From germline, CDR1 is DFQATT and CDR2 SNEGSKA (reference sequence). The CDR3 bases are TGCAGTGCGCCGGACTTGGACAATGAGCAGTTCTTC. This gives the protein CSAPDLDNEQFF.

This clonotype appeared a few times. The chain employs TRBV6-2 or TRBV6-3 and TRBJ2-1, with unresolved D. CDR1 is MNHEY and CDR2 is SVGEGT in the germline V gene. This CDR3 is built from 17 residues. V lost 5 bases, J lost 1 base, and 18 bases lay in between. The CDR3 here is CASSPRGVTASYNEQFF. The CDR3 DNA sequence: TGTGCCAGCAGTCCACGTGGCGTTACAGCGTCCTACAATGAGCAGTTCTTC.

The chain recombines TRBV7-2 with TRBJ2-1; possible D gene TRBD1, 6 bases. CDR3 size: 14 residues. V was pared by 5 bases and J by 3 bases, with 11 bases between. CDR1 and CDR2 from the germline V gene are SGHTA and FQGNSA. The CDR3 DNA is TGTGCCAGCAGCGGGGGACAATACTACAATGAGCAGTTCTTC. Encoded protein: CASSGGQYYNEQFF.

This clonotype was recorded at least ten times. J is TRBJ2-7 and V is TRBV11-2, with D perhaps TRBD2 (5 bases). This CDR3 region has 15 residues. The V and J ends lost 6 bases and 5 bases respectively, with 20 bases between them. Germline loops: CDR1 SGHAT, CDR2 FQNNGV. The CDR3 region has the DNA TGTGCCAGCAGTTCAACCGCTAGCCGCTATGACGAGCAGTACTTC. Encoded protein: CASSSTASRYDEQYF.

This clonotype was observed many times. This rearrangement joins TRBV28 to TRBJ2-7, with a possible D match to TRBD2 (5 bases). V was shortened by 6 bases and J by 6 bases, with 18 bases between the two germline ends. The length of the CDR3 is 14 residues. Germline CDR1 is MDHEN and CDR2 is SYDVKM. CDR3 amino acids: CASRGGVASSEQYF. DNA of the CDR3: TGTGCCAGCAGGGGTGGGGTAGCGTCTTCCGAGCAGTACTTC.

This clonotype was seen at least ten times. The chain recombines TRBV7-9 with TRBJ2-5; the match to TRBD2 covers 11 bases. V trimming: 4 bases; J trimming: 0 bases; junction bases outside the gene matches: 1. Germline values: CDR1 SEHNR, CDR2 FQNEAQ (reference sequence). This CDR3 region has 15 residues. CDR3 sequence (DNA): TGTGCCAGCAGCTCGGGACTAGCGGACCAAGAGACCCAGTACTTC. This encodes CASSSGLADQETQYF.

This clonotype was found many times. The genes are TRBV3-1 and TRBJ2-5; D is unclear. This CDR3 contains 13 residues. Germline CDR1 LGHDT, CDR2 YNNKEL (reference sequence). The V gene lost 1 base and the J gene lost 5 bases, with 8 bases spanning the gap. CDR3 region: CASSQGRRETQYF. As DNA, the CDR3 is TGTGCCAGCAGCCAAGGGCGGCGTGAGACCCAGTACTTC.

This clonotype was counted only a few times. J is TRBJ2-7 and V is TRBV12-3 or TRBV12-4; TRBD2 matches at 8 bases. CDR3 length: 14 amino acids. The trim removed 6 bases at V and 6 bases at J, leaving 10 bases unmatched. CDR3 DNA sequence: TGTGCCAGCAGCCCCTCGGGGGGGGGCGCCGAGCAGTACTTC. This encodes CASSPSGGGAEQYF.

This clonotype came up a few times. V and J are TRBV7-9 and TRBJ2-3, with D perhaps being TRBD1 or TRBD2 (5 bases each). Per the germline V gene, CDR1 is SEHNR and CDR2 is FQNEAQ (reference sequence). CDR3 length equals 15 residues. The V gene lost 4 bases and the J gene lost 5 bases, with 16 bases spanning the gap. In DNA, the CDR3 is TGTGCCAGCAGCTACGCCGGGACCTCCGGAGATACGCAGTATTTT. Encoded protein: CASSYAGTSGDTQYF. The full variable domain, with the rest looked up from reference TRBV7-9 and TRBJ2-3, is DTGVSQNPRHKITKRGQNVTFRCDPISEHNRLYWYRQTLGQGPEFLTYFQNEAQLEKSRLLSDRFSAERPKGSFSTLEIQRTEQGDSAMYLCASSYAGTSGDTQYFGPGTRLTVL.

In its sample, this clonotype was seen many times. CDR3 DNA sequence: TGTGCCAGCAGCTTAACAGGGCTGAACACTGAAGCTTTCTTT. It specifies CASSLTGLNTEAFF. The rearrangement links TRBV12-3 or TRBV12-4 to TRBJ1-1; TRBD1 might be the D (6 bases). This CDR3 has 14 amino acids. Trimming took 6 bases from V and 0 from J, leaving 11 bases between them.

This clonotype has just a few counts. The V and J genes are TRBV30 and TRBJ1-5; D is ambiguous. Germline V gene data show CDR1 as GTSNPN and CDR2 as SVGIG (reference sequence). The V end lost 0 bases, the J end lost 4 bases, and 13 bases lay between the germline ends. The CDR3 is 15 residues long. The CDR3 reads CAWSVGVARNQPQHF. CDR3 bases: TGTGCCTGGAGTGTTGGTGTGGCGAGGAATCAGCCCCAGCATTTT.

Many counts were recorded for this clonotype. The chain links TRBV20-1 to TRBJ2-7, with a tentative D call TRBD1 (5 bases). V lost 4 bases, J lost 6 bases, and 16 bases lay in between. CDR3 length: 13 residues. In germline, CDR1 is DFQATT, CDR2 SNEGSKA (reference sequence). The CDR3 region is CSAKSRAVSEQYF. In nucleotides, the CDR3 is TGCAGTGCTAAGAGCAGGGCGGTCAGCGAGCAGTACTTC.

The chain recombines TRBV29-1 with TRBJ2-1; TRBD2 matches 14 bases. The CDR3 loop spans 18 amino acids. After removal of 3 bases from V and 2 bases from J, the junction contained 9 bases not matched to a gene. Germline V gene data show CDR1 as SQVTM and CDR2 as ANQGSEA. The CDR3 DNA follows: TGCAGCGTTGAGGGACTAGCGGGAGATAGAGTCGCCTACAATGAGCAGTTCTTC. Translation gives CSVEGLAGDRVAYNEQFF.

This clonotype was detected ten times or more. This sequence joins TRBV29-1 and TRBJ2-5, with 13 positions matching TRBD2. This CDR3 contains 15 residues. CDR1 is SQVTM and CDR2 is ANQGSEA in the germline V gene. Trimming removed 5 bases from V and 4 bases from J; junction bases left unmatched: 7. Here the CDR3 DNA reads TGCAGCGTTCGGACTAGCGGGAGCCCGAGAGAGACCCAGTACTTC. Its translation is CSVRTSGSPRETQYF.

This clonotype turned up a few times. The gene calls are TRBV20-1 and TRBJ2-1; no reliable D call. The CDR3 covers 13 residues. Germline CDR1 is DFQATT and CDR2 is SNEGSKA (reference sequence). Between the trimmed V and J ends, which lost 6 bases and 9 bases, there was a span of 18 bases. In DNA form, the CDR3 reads TGCAGTGCCGACTTTTTGGGTCTCGGTGAGCAGTTCTTC. Protein sequence: CSADFLGLGEQFF.

This clonotype was detected ten times or more. The J gene is TRBJ1-6, the V gene TRBV27, with unresolved D. V lost 8 bases and J lost 0, with 11 bases in between. Germline loops: CDR1 MNHEY, CDR2 SMNVEV (reference sequence). The length of the CDR3 is 15 residues. As DNA, the CDR3 is TGTGCCAGCCGACATCCGAGCTCCTATAATTCACCCCTCCACTTT. Protein sequence: CASRHPSSYNSPLHF.

There are many counts of this clonotype. The chain couples TRBV12-3 or TRBV12-4 to TRBJ2-1; 11 nucleotides line up with TRBD2. The J segment lost 12 bases and the V segment lost 2 bases, leaving 21 bases of the junction unmatched. The CDR3 covers 19 residues. CDR3 in DNA: TGTGCCAGCAGTTTAAGGGTTAGACTACTAGCGGGAGAGTATGGGGGGCAGTTCTTC. The encoded protein is CASSLRVRLLAGEYGGQFF.